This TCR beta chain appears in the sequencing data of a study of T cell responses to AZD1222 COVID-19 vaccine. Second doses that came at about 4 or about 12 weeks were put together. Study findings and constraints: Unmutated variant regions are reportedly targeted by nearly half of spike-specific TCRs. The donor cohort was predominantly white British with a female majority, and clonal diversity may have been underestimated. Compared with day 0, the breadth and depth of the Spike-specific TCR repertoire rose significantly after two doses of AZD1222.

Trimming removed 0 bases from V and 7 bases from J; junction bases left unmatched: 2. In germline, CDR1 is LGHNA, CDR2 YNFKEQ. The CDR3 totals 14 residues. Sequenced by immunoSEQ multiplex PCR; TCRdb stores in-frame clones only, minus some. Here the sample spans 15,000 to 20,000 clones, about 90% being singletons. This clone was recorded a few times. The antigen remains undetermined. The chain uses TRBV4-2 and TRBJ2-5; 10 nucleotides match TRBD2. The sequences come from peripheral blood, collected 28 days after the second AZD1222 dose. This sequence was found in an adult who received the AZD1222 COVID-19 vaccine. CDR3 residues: CASSQDLAGGTQYF. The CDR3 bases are TGTGCCAGCAGCCAAGATTTAGCGGGGGGGACCCAGTACTTC.